One and the same sample provided the 8 T cell receptor beta chains below, sequenced in a study of T cell changes during pregnancy in multiple sclerosis. Libraries were prepared by immunoSEQ multiplex PCR; TCRdb keeps only in-frame clonotypes and omits some of them. The sample consists of 88,000 or so clones, 92% of them appearing once. The specimen comprised peripheral blood, sampled before pregnancy. The receptors come from a female donor with multiple sclerosis, enrolled in a pregnancy study.

For the CDR3, the DNA is TGCGCCAGCAGCTCGGGACTAGCCCCGCCCCCCGACAATGAGCAGTTCTTC. Protein sequence: CASSSGLAPPPDNEQFF. The chain joins TRBV5-1 to TRBJ2-1; TRBD2 aligns across 9 bases. J was trimmed by 5 bases and V by 3 bases; bases with no gene match: 12. In germline, CDR1 is SGHRS, CDR2 YFSETQ. The CDR3 is made up of 17 amino acids.

This chain links TRBV4-3 with TRBJ1-1, with D perhaps matching TRBD1 (5 bases). The germline V and J ends were trimmed by 1 base and 10 bases, with 16 bases remaining between them. The CDR3 totals 14 residues. CDR1 is LGHNA, CDR2 YSLEER, per germline. CDR3 in DNA: TGCGCCAGCAGCCAAGGCCGGCGAATGGGGCGAGCTTTCTTT. Amino acid sequence: CASSQGRRMGRAFF.

The chain is built from TRBV6-1 and TRBJ2-7; possible D gene TRBD2, 6 bases. Trimming cost V 11 bases and J 0 bases, with 20 bases left between them. The CDR3 loop spans 15 amino acids. Germline V gene lookup returns CDR1 MNHNS and CDR2 SASEGT. The CDR3 reads CAGSWEVFGSYEQYF. CDR3 coding DNA: TGTGCCGGCTCTTGGGAGGTCTTTGGCTCCTACGAGCAGTACTTC.

The V and J genes are TRBV11-2 and TRBJ1-5; 7 nucleotides line up with TRBD1. The CDR3 is 15 residues long. J lost 6 bases, V lost 2 bases, and 7 bases had no gene match. The germline gives CDR1 SGHAT, CDR2 FQNNGV. The CDR3 DNA reads as TGTGCCAGCAGCTTACAACAGGGGCTCGGTCAGCCCCAGCATTTT. Translated: CASSLQQGLGQPQHF.

Only one count was recorded for this clone. The CDR3 region is CAIRWGDSGVDTQYF. The CDR3 DNA reads as TGTGCCATCCGATGGGGGGACTCTGGCGTGGATACGCAGTATTTT. V and J are TRBV6-1 and TRBJ2-3; D perhaps matches TRBD2 (6 bases). V was clipped by 10 bases and J by 6 bases, with 23 bases between them. Germline V gene data show CDR1 as MNHNS and CDR2 as SASEGT. CDR3 length: 15 residues.

The chain uses TRBV7-2 and TRBJ1-2; D perhaps matches TRBD1 (6 bases). The CDR3 covers 16 residues. Germline V CDR1 and CDR2: SGHTA, FQGNSA. Trimming removed 2 bases at V and 6 bases at J, with 19 bases between. The CDR3 DNA reads TGTGCCAGCAGCTTATCGGTTGCGGGGGGGCGGGATGGCTACACCTTC. This gives the protein CASSLSVAGGRDGYTF.

The rearrangement joins TRBV19 to TRBJ1-5; D remains unclear. Per germline, CDR1 LNHDA and CDR2 SQIVND (reference sequence). V lost 3 bases, J lost 2 bases, and 11 bases lay in between. This CDR3 has 15 amino acids. CDR3 nucleotide sequence: TGTGCCAGTAGTATTTCCGGAGGTGGCAATCAGCCCCAGCATTTT. This translates into CASSISGGGNQPQHF.

The CDR3 DNA reads TGCAGCGTTGAAGGAGCGGGGGGCGCGGGATACGAGCAGTACTTC. Residues: CSVEGAGGAGYEQYF. This sequence joins TRBV29-1 and TRBJ2-7, with 9 bases fitting TRBD2. The CDR3 extends over 15 amino acids. Germline CDR1 and CDR2: SQVTM and ANQGSEA. After removal of 1 base from V and 4 bases from J, the junction contained 8 bases not matched to a gene.